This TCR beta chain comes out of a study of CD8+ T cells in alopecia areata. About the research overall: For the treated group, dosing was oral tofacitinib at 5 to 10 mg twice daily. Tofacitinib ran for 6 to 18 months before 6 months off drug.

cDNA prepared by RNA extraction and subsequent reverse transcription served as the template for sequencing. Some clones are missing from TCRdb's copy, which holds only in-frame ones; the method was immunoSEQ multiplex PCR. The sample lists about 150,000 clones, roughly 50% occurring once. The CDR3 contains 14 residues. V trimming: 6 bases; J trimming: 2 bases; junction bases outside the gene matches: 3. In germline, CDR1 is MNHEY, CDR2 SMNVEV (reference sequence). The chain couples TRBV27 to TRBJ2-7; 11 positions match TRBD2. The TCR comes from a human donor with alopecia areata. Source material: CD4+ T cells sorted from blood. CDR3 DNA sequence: TGTGCCAGCAGGGTAGCGGGAGGGCCCTACGAGCAGTACTTC. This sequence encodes CASRVAGGPYEQYF.